This T cell receptor beta chain was identified in a study of cytomegalovirus exposure and HLA in healthy donors. PCR amplification relied on 60 Vbeta primers (plus 13 Jbeta primers). The method was immunoSEQ multiplex PCR; TCRdb's version includes in-frame clones alone and lacks a portion of them. The sample yields around 200,000 clones, roughly 82% seen once. The origin of this receptor is a girl under 10 years old in good health and CMV-seropositive. Sequenced: PBMCs.

The CDR3 DNA is TGTGCCAGCGATCCTACCGGGACTCCTGACAATGAGCAGTTCTTC. Translating it yields CASDPTGTPDNEQFF. This chain joins TRBV9 and TRBJ2-1; the D gene is possibly TRBD2 (6 bases). The CDR3 runs to 15 residues. Trimming removed 7 bases at V and 5 bases at J, with 19 bases between. From germline, CDR1 is SGDLS and CDR2 YYNGEE.